This T cell receptor (beta chain) was observed in a study of response to subunit inactivated influenza vaccine. Study conclusions and caveats: Researchers suggested that each seasonal influenza vaccination recruits few new T cells.

Using its own MiXCR run on the RT-PCR reads, TCRdb lists one record per CDR3 protein. Among under 550,000 distinct CDR3 sequences listed, about 7.2% were seen once. This clonotype was seen a few times. Its antigen is unknown. Source: PBMCs from blood, taken less than 30 months after vaccination. The sequence came from a man aged 50 to 75 who received an inactivated influenza vaccine.

CDR3 coding DNA: TGTGCCAGCAGTTACGGTCGGGCTGAAGCTTTCTTT. Its translation: CASSYGRAEAFF. The chain is built from TRBV6-2 or TRBV6-3 and TRBJ1-1, with unresolved D. The CDR3 length is 12 residues. V lost 2 bases to trimming and J lost 6 bases, with 7 bases between them. The germline CDR1 and CDR2 sequences are MNHEY and SVGEGT.